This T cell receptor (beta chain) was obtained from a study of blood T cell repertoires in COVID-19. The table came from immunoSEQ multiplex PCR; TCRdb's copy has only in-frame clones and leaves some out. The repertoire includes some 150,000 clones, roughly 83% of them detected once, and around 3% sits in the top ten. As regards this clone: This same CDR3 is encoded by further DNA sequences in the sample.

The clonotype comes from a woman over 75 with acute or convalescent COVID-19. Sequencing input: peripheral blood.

This chain's CDR3 is CASSLGTANTEAFF. The CDR3, as DNA: TGCGCCAGCAGCTTGGGGACAGCGAACACTGAAGCTTTCTTT. The chain combines TRBV5-1 with TRBJ1-1; D might be TRBD1 (6 bases). CDR1 and CDR2 from the germline V gene are SGHRS and YFSETQ. With 0 bases removed from V and 1 base from J, the gap between germline ends came to 7 bases. CDR3 length: 14 residues. Drawing the rest from reference TRBV5-1 and TRBJ1-1, the complete variable domain is KAGVTQTPRYLIKTRGQQVTLSCSPISGHRSVSWYQQTPGQGLQFLFEYFSETQRNKGNFPGRFSGRQFSNSRSEMNVSTLELGDSALYLCASSLGTANTEAFFGQGTRLTVV.